Listed below are T cell receptor beta chains from one sample, sequenced in a study of cytomegalovirus exposure and HLA in healthy donors. The data were produced by immunoSEQ multiplex PCR, yet TCRdb's version contains in-frame clones alone and is incomplete. Among 90,000 to 120,000 clones, nearly 80% were seen once, and the ten largest hold about 5.3%. What was sequenced was PBMCs. The receptors here all came from a man aged 55 to 69 in good health and CMV-seropositive. CDR3s include the opening cysteine and the closing phenylalanine or tryptophan. Each record gives: V gene, D gene, J gene, clone size, CDR3 DNA, CDR3 protein. A D gene is named only where the DNA matches it firmly. Expanded clones are given a class, and other clones once, few, many or no size at all.

>TRBV9|-|TRBJ2-3|-
TGTGCCAGCAGCGGAGTCCTCGATACGCAGTATTTT
CASSGVLDTQYF
>TRBV30|TRBD1|TRBJ1-1|-
TGTGCCTGGAGTGCAAGGGGACAGGGATGGACTGAAGCTTTCTTT
CAWSARGQGWTEAFF
>TRBV18|TRBD1|TRBJ2-7|-
TGTGCCAGCTCACCAGACCCGGGACAGGGGAACGAGCAGTACTTC
CASSPDPGQGNEQYF
>TRBV21-1|-|TRBJ2-3|-
TGTGCCAGCAGCGGGCGGGTTAGCACAGATACGCAGTATTTT
CASSGRVSTDTQYF
>TRBV4-2|TRBD1|TRBJ2-2|-
TGTGCCAGCACCGTGGGGGACAGCGGCGGGGAGCTGTTTTTT
CASTVGDSGGELFF
>TRBV7-2|-|TRBJ1-2|-
TGTGCCAGCACCTCGGGCCAAGGCTGGGGCGGCTACACCTTC
CASTSGQGWGGYTF
>TRBV7-3|TRBD1|TRBJ2-1|once
TGTGCCAGCAGCTCCGCCGGACAGGGCGGAGAGCAGTTCTTC
CASSSAGQGGEQFF
>TRBV9|TRBD1|TRBJ2-7|-
TGTGCCAGCAGCGCACAGGGGAAGGCCTCCTACGAGCAGTACTTC
CASSAQGKASYEQYF
>TRBV19|TRBD1|TRBJ2-2|-
TGTGCCAGTAGAGGACAGGGGCCCGGGGAGCTGTTTTTT
CASRGQGPGELFF
>TRBV11-2|TRBD1|TRBJ1-5|once
TGTGCCAGCAGCCAAGGGACAGGGGGGAATCAGCCCCAGCATTTT
CASSQGTGGNQPQHF
>TRBV7-9|TRBD2|TRBJ2-3|-
TGTGCCAGCAGCTTCCCGAAGCGGGGGGGCCAAGCAGATACGCAGTATTTT
CASSFPKRGGQADTQYF
>TRBV1|-|TRBJ2-1|once
TGCACCAGCAGCCAAGATAAGGGTAGCGGGGGGCCTACCTACAATGAGCAGTTCTTC
CTSSQDKGSGGPTYNEQFF
>TRBV7-9|TRBD1|TRBJ1-3|-
TGTGCCAGCAGCTTAGGGACAGGGAACTCTGGAAACACCATATATTTT
CASSLGTGNSGNTIYF
>TRBV27|TRBD1|TRBJ1-6|-
TGTGCCAGCTCGGACAGGGCTAATTCACCCCTCCACTTT
CASSDRANSPLHF
>TRBV7-8|-|TRBJ2-7|-
TGTGCCAGCAGCCCTCCGGAGGAGGTTTACGAGCAGTACTTC
CASSPPEEVYEQYF
>TRBV5-1|-|TRBJ2-2|-
TGCGCCAGCAGCTTCCTCGCGACAGCCACCGGGGAGCTGTTTTTT
CASSFLATATGELFF
>TRBV30|TRBD2|TRBJ2-7|-
TGTGCCTGGAGTCTTACTAGCGGGATCTCCTACGAGCAGTACTTC
CAWSLTSGISYEQYF
>TRBV30|-|TRBJ2-2|-
TGTGCCTGGAGCGTCGGGTCGAACACCGGGGAGCTGTTTTTT
CAWSVGSNTGELFF
>TRBV6-4|TRBD1|TRBJ1-5|-
TGTGCCAGCAGTGACCGGGGACAGGGGTTCTATCAGCCCCAGCATTTT
CASSDRGQGFYQPQHF
>TRBV10-2|TRBD2|TRBJ2-5|-
TGCGCCAGCGGGGGACTAGCGGGGAAGGAGACCCAGTACTTC
CASGGLAGKETQYF
>TRBV5-4|-|TRBJ2-2|-
TGTGCCAGCAGCTTTGGTCAGGGGAACACCGGGGAGCTGTTTTTT
CASSFGQGNTGELFF
>TRBV19|-|TRBJ1-3|-
TGTGCCAGTAGTAGGCGGGGGTTCCCTGGAAACACCATATATTTT
CASSRRGFPGNTIYF
>TRBV15|-|TRBJ2-3|-
TGTGCCACCAGCAGATCCTACGCCCGCACAGATACGCAGTATTTT
CATSRSYARTDTQYF
>TRBV7-2|TRBD1|TRBJ1-5|-
TGTGCCAGCAGCTCAGGGGGCGCAGGTAGCAATCAGCCCCAGCATTTT
CASSSGGAGSNQPQHF
>TRBV28|-|TRBJ2-7|-
TGTGCCAGCAGTTTAGGGGGCGCGGTCCCCTACGAGCAGTACTTC
CASSLGGAVPYEQYF
>TRBV5-1|TRBD2|TRBJ2-3|-
TGCGCCAGCAGCTTGCCACTAGCGGGGGGGCTAGATACGCAGTATTTT
CASSLPLAGGLDTQYF
>TRBV5-1|-|TRBJ2-5|-
TGCGCCAGCAGCTTGGGGGTAGCGCAAGAGACCCAGTACTTC
CASSLGVAQETQYF
>TRBV11-2|-|TRBJ1-5|-
TGTGCCAGCAGCTTAGCAGGGAAGGACCAGCCCCAGCATTTT
CASSLAGKDQPQHF
>TRBV29-1|TRBD1|TRBJ1-2|few
TGCAGCGTTGAAGGACAGGGCCTTTTGGGCTACACCTTC
CSVEGQGLLGYTF
>TRBV5-1|-|TRBJ2-1|-
TGCGCCAGCAGCTGGCAGGGCGGTGAGCAGTTCTTC
CASSWQGGEQFF
>TRBV4-1|-|TRBJ2-7|-
TGCGCCAGCAGCCCTGCCAGCTCCTACGAGCAGTACTTC
CASSPASSYEQYF
>TRBV18|TRBD1|TRBJ2-5|-
TGTGCCAGCTCCCAACAGGGGGAGACCCAGTACTTC
CASSQQGETQYF
>TRBV10-2|TRBD2|TRBJ2-5|-
TGCGCCAGCACTAGCGGGGGGTACCAAGAGACCCAGTACTTC
CASTSGGYQETQYF
>TRBV6-5|-|TRBJ1-3|-
TGTGCCAGCAAGATGACAGAGCTGCAAAACACCATATATTTT
CASKMTELQNTIYF
>TRBV7-2|-|TRBJ1-6|-
TGTGCCAGCAGCTTCACCAGGGATCAAAGATCACCCCTCCACTTT
CASSFTRDQRSPLHF
>TRBV5-4|-|TRBJ2-5|once
TGTGCCAGCAGCTCGACAGCCACCCAAGAGACCCAGTACTTC
CASSSTATQETQYF
>TRBV13|TRBD1|TRBJ1-5|-
TGTGCCAGCAGCTTAGGAAGGGGGCTTGGGCAGCCCCAGCATTTT
CASSLGRGLGQPQHF
>TRBV7-2|TRBD2|TRBJ2-3|-
TGTGCCAGCAGCCCCCAACTAGCGGGGGGGCGAGATACGCAGTATTTT
CASSPQLAGGRDTQYF
>TRBV6-1|TRBD1|TRBJ1-3|-
TGTGCCAGCAGTGAAGCCCAGGGGGCGCCCGGAAACACCATATATTTT
CASSEAQGAPGNTIYF
>TRBV10-2|-|TRBJ2-3|-
TGCGCCAGCAGTGAGAGCGGGTCGGTTTTAGATACGCAGTATTTT
CASSESGSVLDTQYF
>TRBV10-1|-|TRBJ2-1|-
TGCGCCAGCGATTGGGGGGGCGACTGCAATGAGCAGTTCTTC
CASDWGGDCNEQFF
>TRBV2|TRBD1|TRBJ1-5|-
TGTGCCAGCAGTTTAACTCCGGGACAGGGGACTGATAGCAATCAGCCCCAGCATTTT
CASSLTPGQGTDSNQPQHF
>TRBV6-5|-|TRBJ1-2|-
TGTGCCAGCAAGGAGGGACCCGCAGACTATGGCTACACCTTC
CASKEGPADYGYTF
>TRBV19|-|TRBJ1-5|-
TGTGCCAGTAGTCCCCGTCTCGTAGGAGGCAATCAGCCCCAGCATTTT
CASSPRLVGGNQPQHF
>TRBV10-1|TRBD1|TRBJ1-6|-
TGCGCCAGCAGTGGGACAGGCCCTTCACCCCTCCACTTT
CASSGTGPSPLHF